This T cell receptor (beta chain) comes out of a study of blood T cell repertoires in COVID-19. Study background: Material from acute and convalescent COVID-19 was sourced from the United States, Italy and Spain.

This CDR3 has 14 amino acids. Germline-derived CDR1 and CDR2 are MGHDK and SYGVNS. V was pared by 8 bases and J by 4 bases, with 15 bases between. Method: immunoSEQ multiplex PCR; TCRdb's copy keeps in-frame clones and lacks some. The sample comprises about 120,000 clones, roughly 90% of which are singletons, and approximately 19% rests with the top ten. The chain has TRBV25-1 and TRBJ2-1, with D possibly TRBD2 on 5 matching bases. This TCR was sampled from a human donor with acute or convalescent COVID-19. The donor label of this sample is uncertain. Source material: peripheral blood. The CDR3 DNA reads TGTGCCAGCGGGGTAGGGTGGGAGTACAATGAGCAGTTCTTC. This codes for CASGVGWEYNEQFF.